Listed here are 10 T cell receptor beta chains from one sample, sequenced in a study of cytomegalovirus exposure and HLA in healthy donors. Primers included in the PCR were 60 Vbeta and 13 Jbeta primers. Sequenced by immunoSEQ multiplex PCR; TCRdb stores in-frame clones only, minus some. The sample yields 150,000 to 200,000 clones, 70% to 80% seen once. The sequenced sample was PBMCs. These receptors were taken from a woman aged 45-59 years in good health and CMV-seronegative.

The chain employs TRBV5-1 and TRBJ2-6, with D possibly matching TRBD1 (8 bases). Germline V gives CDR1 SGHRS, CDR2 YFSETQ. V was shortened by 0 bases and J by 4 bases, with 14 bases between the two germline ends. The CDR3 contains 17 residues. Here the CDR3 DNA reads TGCGCCAGCAGCTTGGATACAGGGGGAGGGGGGGCCAACGTCCTGACTTTC. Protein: CASSLDTGGGGANVLTF.

As DNA, the CDR3 is TGCGCCAGCTCCCCAGCGGGTTCTGGAAACACCATATATTTT. Protein product: CASSPAGSGNTIYF. The chain couples TRBV5-1 to TRBJ1-3; no definite D call. Germline values: CDR1 SGHRS, CDR2 YFSETQ. V lost 7 bases and J lost 1, with 12 bases in between. The CDR3 extends over 14 amino acids.

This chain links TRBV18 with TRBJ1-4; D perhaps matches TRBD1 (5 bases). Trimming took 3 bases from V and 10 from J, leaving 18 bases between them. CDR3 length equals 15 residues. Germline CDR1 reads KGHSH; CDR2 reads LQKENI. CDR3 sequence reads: CASSPPGSRGGKLFF. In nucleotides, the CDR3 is TGTGCCAGCTCACCGCCGGGGTCCCGGGGGGGAAAACTGTTTTTT.

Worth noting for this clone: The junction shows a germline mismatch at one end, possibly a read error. For the CDR3, the DNA is TGTTCCAGCAGCCTTACTAGCGGGGGTGAGACCCAGTACTTC. It codes for CSSSLTSGGETQYF. The gene calls are TRBV7-9 and TRBJ2-5; 11 nucleotides match TRBD2. The CDR3 has 14 amino acids. Germline values: CDR1 SEHNR, CDR2 FQNEAQ (reference sequence).

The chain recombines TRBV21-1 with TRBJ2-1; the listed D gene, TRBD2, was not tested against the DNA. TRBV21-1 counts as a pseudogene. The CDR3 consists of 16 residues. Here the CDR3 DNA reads TGTGCCAGCAGCAAAGTGCCTAGCGGGAGATGGAATGAGCAGTTCTTC. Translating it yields CASSKVPSGRWNEQFF.

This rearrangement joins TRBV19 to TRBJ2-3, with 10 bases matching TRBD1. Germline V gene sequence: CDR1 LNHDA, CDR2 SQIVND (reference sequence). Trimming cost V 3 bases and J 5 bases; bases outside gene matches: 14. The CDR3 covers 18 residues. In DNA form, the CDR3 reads TGTGCCAGTAGTATTTGGGGCTCGGGGACAGGGGAGATAGATACGCAGTATTTT. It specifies CASSIWGSGTGEIDTQYF. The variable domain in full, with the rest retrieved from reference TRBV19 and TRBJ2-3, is DGGITQSPKYLFRKEGQNVTLSCEQNLNHDAMYWYRQDPGQGLRLIYYSQIVNDFQKGDIAEGYSVSREKKESFPLTVTSAQKNPTAFYLCASSIWGSGTGEIDTQYFGPGTRLTVL.

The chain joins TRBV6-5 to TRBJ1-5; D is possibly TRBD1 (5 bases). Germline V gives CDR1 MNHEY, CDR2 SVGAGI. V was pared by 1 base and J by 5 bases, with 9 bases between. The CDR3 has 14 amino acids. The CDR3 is CASSYYRRDQPQHF. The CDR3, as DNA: TGTGCCAGCAGTTACTACAGGCGAGATCAGCCCCAGCATTTT.

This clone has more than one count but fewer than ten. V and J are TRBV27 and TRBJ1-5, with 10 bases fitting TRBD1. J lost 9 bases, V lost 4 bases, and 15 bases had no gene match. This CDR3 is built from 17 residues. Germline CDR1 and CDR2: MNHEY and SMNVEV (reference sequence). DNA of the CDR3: TGTGCCAGCAGTTCCTTTTTAGGGACAGGGGAAATCCCGCCCCAGCATTTT. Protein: CASSSFLGTGEIPPQHF.

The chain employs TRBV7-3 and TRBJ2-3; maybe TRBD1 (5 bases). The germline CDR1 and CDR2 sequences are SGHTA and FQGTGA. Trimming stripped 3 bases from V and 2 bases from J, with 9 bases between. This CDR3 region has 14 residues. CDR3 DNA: TGTGCCAGCAGCTTTGACAGATTCACAGATACGCAGTATTTT. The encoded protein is CASSFDRFTDTQYF.

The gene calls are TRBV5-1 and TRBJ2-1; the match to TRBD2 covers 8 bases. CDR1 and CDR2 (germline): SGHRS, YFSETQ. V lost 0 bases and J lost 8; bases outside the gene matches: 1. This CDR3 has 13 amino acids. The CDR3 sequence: CASSLASGHEQFF. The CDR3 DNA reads TGCGCCAGCAGCTTGGCTAGCGGGCATGAGCAGTTCTTC. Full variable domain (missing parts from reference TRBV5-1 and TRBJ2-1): KAGVTQTPRYLIKTRGQQVTLSCSPISGHRSVSWYQQTPGQGLQFLFEYFSETQRNKGNFPGRFSGRQFSNSRSEMNVSTLELGDSALYLCASSLASGHEQFFGPGTRLTVL.